This T cell receptor beta chain stems from a study of cytomegalovirus exposure and HLA in healthy donors. As to this clone: Its antigen is as yet unknown.

General study points: TCR beta chains numbering some 160 were designated cytomegalovirus-associated. Reportedly, TCR beta sequences accurately predicted HLA-A and HLA-B alleles in most subjects.

Primers included in the PCR were 60 Vbeta and 13 Jbeta primers. Sequencing used immunoSEQ multiplex PCR; TCRdb keeps in-frame clones, though not all of them. Of around 64,000 clones in the sample, about nine tenths were seen once. Though probably carrying unrecorded immune exposures, donors were nominally healthy at sampling. V shed 1 base, J shed 6 bases, and the junction held 18 bases outside the gene matches. Germline values: CDR1 SGHVS, CDR2 FNYEAQ. This CDR3 is 18 amino acids long. The TCR sequence derives from a woman aged 30 to 39 in good health and CMV-seronegative. Material for sequencing was PBMCs. The rearrangement uses TRBV7-6 and TRBJ2-7, with 7 positions matching TRBD2. The CDR3 coding sequence is TGTGCCAGCAGCTTAGTAGGCGGGGGAGGGGCGGAAGATGGCGAGCAGTACTTC. Protein: CASSLVGGGGAEDGEQYF.